The next 29 T cell receptor beta chains were all read from a single sample in a study of T cells expressing NK-cell markers. TCRdb re-called the 5' RACE reads; one entry per CDR3 protein, DNA not given. The listing contains 500,000 to 700,000 distinct CDR3 sequences. The sample taken for sequencing was blood T cells: a sorted CD56 or NKG2C T cell subset, CD4+ or CD8+ T cells, or bulk PBMC T cells (not recorded which). The receptors derive from a man between 18 and 29 years old in good health.

The V call is TRBV6-5, the J call TRBJ2-1; TCRdb gives TRBD2 as the D gene, but with no DNA this cannot be confirmed. Germline values: CDR1 MNHEY, CDR2 SVGAGI. The CDR3 totals 17 residues. The CDR3 loop is CASSYPSHKTENNEQFF.

The chain uses TRBV20-1 and TRBJ2-4; lacking DNA, the TRBD2 call made by TCRdb goes unchecked. Looked up from germline, CDR1 is DFQATT and CDR2 is SNEGSKA (reference sequence). CDR3 length equals 16 residues. CDR3 loop: CSARDPLGGEKNIQYF.

V is TRBV12-3 or TRBV12-4 and J is TRBJ2-1; the TRBD1 assignment by TCRdb is unverifiable without DNA. This CDR3 is 15 amino acids long. The CDR3 sequence is CATLTGARSYNEQFF.

The V gene is TRBV27, the J gene TRBJ1-6. Germline lookup yields CDR1 MNHEY and CDR2 SMNVEV (reference sequence). The CDR3 sequence is 13 residues long. Here the CDR3 reads CATTGGVESPLHF.

The chain has TRBV20-1 and TRBJ2-3; with no DNA, the TCRdb D assignment of TRBD1 cannot be verified. From germline, CDR1 is DFQATT and CDR2 SNEGSKA (reference sequence). There are 16 residues in the CDR3. The CDR3 loop is CSARDSRPASTDTQYF.

This chain connects TRBV24-1 to TRBJ2-3; TCRdb names TRBD1, which stays unverified in the absence of DNA. The V gene's germline CDR1 is KGHDR and CDR2 SFDVKD. The CDR3 has 15 amino acids. The CDR3 spells CATSDFRRDRSTQYF.

The rearrangement links TRBV6-1 to TRBJ1-4; TCRdb indicates TRBD1, and absent DNA this call remains unverified. Germline V gene sequence: CDR1 MNHNS, CDR2 SASEGT. This CDR3 has 13 residues. CDR3 in amino acids: CASRQGGSEKLFF.

The CDR3 protein is CAWSPNRRLRETQYF. V is TRBV30 and J is TRBJ2-5. Germline assignment: CDR1 GTSNPN and CDR2 SVGIG (reference sequence). The length of the CDR3 is 15 residues.

The chain joins TRBV4-2 to TRBJ2-1; the TRBD2 assignment by TCRdb is unverifiable without DNA. CDR1 is LGHNA and CDR2 is YNFKEQ in the germline V gene. The CDR3 length is 17 residues. The CDR3 region is CASSQDPLAGVMNEQFF.

This rearrangement joins TRBV12-3 or TRBV12-4 to TRBJ1-2; the D gene TCRdb calls, TRBD1, cannot be checked with no DNA. There are 13 residues in the CDR3. CDR3 loop: CASSFRQFYGYTF.

V is TRBV4-2 and J is TRBJ2-3; TCRdb gives TRBD2 as the D gene, but with no DNA this cannot be confirmed. Germline V CDR1 and CDR2: LGHNA, YNFKEQ. This CDR3 has 15 amino acids. The CDR3 sequence is CASSQGEGPPNTQYF.

The V and J genes are TRBV20-1 and TRBJ2-7; with no DNA, the TCRdb D assignment of TRBD2 cannot be verified. The V gene's germline CDR1 is DFQATT and CDR2 SNEGSKA (reference sequence). This CDR3 is 17 amino acids long. The CDR3 loop reads CSAPKRGSGDLTYEQYF.

This sequence joins TRBV7-8 and TRBJ2-1; TCRdb's D gene call, TRBD2, goes unchecked for lack of DNA. The CDR3 covers 14 residues. Germline V gene lookup returns CDR1 SGHVS and CDR2 FQNEAQ. The CDR3 here is CASSGRAGAREQFF. Full variable domain (remainder filled in from reference TRBV7-8 and TRBJ2-1): GAGVSQSPRYKVAKRGQDVALRCDPISGHVSLFWYQQALGQGPEFLTYFQNEAQLDKSGLPSDRFFAERPEGSVSTLKIQRTQQEDSAVYLCASSGRAGAREQFFGPGTRLTVL.

The chain has TRBV12-3 or TRBV12-4 and TRBJ2-1; absent DNA, TCRdb's TRBD1 call cannot be checked. The length of the CDR3 is 16 residues. The CDR3 sequence is CASSLGAWGADNEQFF.

The rearrangement links TRBV12-3 or TRBV12-4 to TRBJ2-5; as DNA is missing, the TRBD2 call by TCRdb cannot be tested. There are 13 residues in the CDR3. CDR3 amino acids: CASGRWGEETQYF.

The rearrangement joins TRBV29-1 to TRBJ2-1; the TCRdb call, TRBD1, lacks DNA for checking. The CDR3 is made up of 15 amino acids. Germline CDR1 and CDR2: SQVTM and ANQGSEA. The CDR3 region is CSILVGDRPNNEQFF.

This chain uses TRBV20-1 with TRBJ2-1. There are 12 residues in the CDR3. CDR1 DFQATT and CDR2 SNEGSKA come from the germline V gene (reference sequence). The CDR3 is CSARTFGYEQFF.

The CDR3 spells CASSVERTQYF. This chain connects TRBV25-1 to TRBJ2-5. This CDR3 spans 11 amino acids. Germline V gene data show CDR1 as MGHDK and CDR2 as SYGVNS.

V usage is TRBV5-5 and J usage is TRBJ1-1. This CDR3 is built from 13 residues. Per germline, CDR1 SGHKS and CDR2 YYEKEE (reference sequence). The CDR3 is CASSLNSVIEAFF. Full variable domain (rest looked up from reference TRBV5-5 and TRBJ1-1): DAGVTQSPTHLIKTRGQQVTLRCSPISGHKSVSWYQQVLGQGPQFIFQYYEKEERGRGNFPDRFSARQFPNYSSELNVNALLLGDSALYLCASSLNSVIEAFFGQGTRLTVV.

This chain links TRBV4-3 with TRBJ2-2; TCRdb returns TRBD1, unconfirmable since there is no DNA. Germline CDR1 and CDR2: LGHNA and YSLEER. This CDR3 has 19 residues. This CDR3 reads CASSQDQGTGGLNTGELFF.

The V gene is TRBV2, the J gene TRBJ2-2; with no DNA, the TCRdb D assignment of TRBD2 cannot be verified. The CDR3 extends over 15 amino acids. The germline CDR1 and CDR2 sequences are SNHLY and FYNNEI. The CDR3 reads CASSEVRGEPGELFF.

The V call is TRBV7-3, the J call TRBJ2-7. The germline V gene has CDR1 SGHTA and CDR2 FQGTGA. The CDR3 is 15 residues long. CDR3 amino acids: CASSLSGEVGYEQYF.

V is TRBV27 and J is TRBJ2-1; TCRdb indicates TRBD2, and absent DNA this call remains unverified. The CDR3 is 16 residues long. The germline CDR1 and CDR2 sequences are MNHEY and SMNVEV (reference sequence). This chain's CDR3 is CASSSGLAGVRNEQFF.

The V gene is TRBV12-3 or TRBV12-4, the J gene TRBJ2-1; TCRdb selects TRBD2, and the lack of DNA leaves this call unchecked. The CDR3 length is 16 residues. CDR3 loop: CASSSSSSGNYNEQFF.

The chain uses TRBV4-1 and TRBJ1-4; TCRdb outputs TRBD1, but without DNA this stays unchecked. Germline V gene data show CDR1 as MGHRA and CDR2 as YSYEKL. The CDR3 is 15 residues long. The CDR3 reads CASSLQQGFNEKLFF.

This CDR3 is CASRNSYEQYF. The chain couples TRBV11-2 to TRBJ2-7. This CDR3 region has 11 residues. Germline lookup yields CDR1 SGHAT and CDR2 FQNNGV.

The chain carries TRBV5-4 and TRBJ2-7; TCRdb proposes TRBD2, but this gene call is untestable without DNA. The CDR3 totals 15 residues. Germline CDR1 is SGHNT and CDR2 is YYREEE (reference sequence). CDR3 residues: CASSSDLRGIYEQYF.

This sequence joins TRBV7-8 and TRBJ2-4. The CDR3 sequence is 17 residues long. Germline-derived CDR1 and CDR2 are SGHVS and FQNEAQ. The CDR3 region is CASSLVSGDLAKNIQYF.

The J gene is TRBJ2-6, the V gene TRBV9; the TCRdb call, TRBD1, lacks DNA for checking. Germline V gives CDR1 SGDLS, CDR2 YYNGEE. The CDR3 is 18 amino acids. This chain's CDR3 is CASSSRQILSSGANVLTF.